Shown below are 19 T cell receptor beta chains from a single sample sequenced in a study of control samples from healthy donors and cancer patients. Libraries were prepared by immunoSEQ multiplex PCR; TCRdb keeps only in-frame clonotypes and omits some of them. Among around 230,000 clones listed, roughly 94% were seen once. Sequencing used blood. The receptors derive from a man aged 45 to 65 in good health.

In this sample, this clone turned up once. The chain joins TRBV24-1 to TRBJ1-5; D is possibly TRBD1 (6 bases). From germline, CDR1 is KGHDR and CDR2 SFDVKD. V was pared by 4 bases and J by 6 bases, with 12 bases between. CDR3 length equals 14 residues. The CDR3 here is CATSDPQGTQPQHF. In DNA, the CDR3 is TGTGCCACCAGTGACCCACAGGGCACTCAGCCCCAGCATTTT.

The chain employs TRBV29-1 and TRBJ2-3; TRBD1 matches at 8 bases. Per germline, CDR1 SQVTM and CDR2 ANQGSEA. J was trimmed by 5 bases and V by 8 bases; bases with no gene match: 9. This CDR3 has 13 residues. CDR3 DNA: TGCAGCACTACAGGGGGGATAGGAGATACGCAGTATTTT. It specifies CSTTGGIGDTQYF.

The chain uses TRBV18 and TRBJ1-5, with TRBD1 identical over 8 bases. Germline V gene sequence: CDR1 KGHSH, CDR2 LQKENI. The CDR3 runs to 16 residues. The ends lost 5 bases at V and 0 bases at J; junction bases unmatched: 6. CDR3 residues: CASSSQGAGSNQPQHF. The DNA for the CDR3 is TGTGCCAGCTCATCTCAGGGGGCTGGTAGCAATCAGCCCCAGCATTTT.

This clone was seen only once. This chain uses TRBV20-1 with TRBJ2-2; D is uncertain. This CDR3 comprises 11 residues. Germline V gene lookup returns CDR1 DFQATT and CDR2 SNEGSKA (reference sequence). Deletions cut 6 bases from V and 3 bases from J, with 5 bases between. CDR3 loop: CSATDTGELFF. The CDR3 nucleotides read TGCAGTGCGACCGACACCGGGGAGCTGTTTTTT.

The chain joins TRBV5-5 to TRBJ1-1, with D tentatively TRBD1 (5 bases). Looked up from germline, CDR1 is SGHKS and CDR2 is YYEKEE (reference sequence). Trimming pared 4 bases from V and 7 bases from J, leaving 11 bases between. This CDR3 spans 12 amino acids. The CDR3 region has the DNA TGTGCCAGCAGCCTACGGGGGAATGAAGCTTTCTTT. Translating it yields CASSLRGNEAFF.

The V call is TRBV2, the J call TRBJ2-2; 9 bases align to TRBD1. Trimming cost V 7 bases and J 5 bases; bases outside gene matches: 8. Germline loops: CDR1 SNHLY, CDR2 FYNNEI. This CDR3 spans 15 amino acids. CDR3 sequence (DNA): TGTGCCAGCAACCCTTCACAGGGGGCGACCGGGGAGCTGTTTTTT. As protein: CASNPSQGATGELFF.

The chain joins TRBV5-1 to TRBJ1-1; D not resolved. Looked up from germline, CDR1 is SGHRS and CDR2 is YFSETQ. Trimming took off 2 bases at V and 8 bases at J, with 16 bases between the two ends. The CDR3 runs 14 residues. Here the CDR3 DNA reads TGCGCCAGCAGCTTAGCCCCCCCCGGCAGGGAAGCTTTCTTT. Translating gives CASSLAPPGREAFF.

The chain uses TRBV25-1 and TRBJ1-6; TRBD1 aligns across 10 bases. CDR1 is MGHDK, CDR2 SYGVNS, per germline. With 6 bases clipped from V and 7 bases from J, the junction kept 3 bases outside the gene matches. This CDR3 has 14 amino acids. The CDR3 region has the DNA TGTGCCAGCAGCGGGACAGGGGCCAATTCACCCCTCCACTTT. Its protein is CASSGTGANSPLHF.

The rearrangement links TRBV28 to TRBJ2-7, with D perhaps TRBD1 (5 bases). With 4 bases removed from V and 3 bases from J, the gap between germline ends came to 16 bases. CDR3 length: 15 residues. Germline V lookup: CDR1 MDHEN, CDR2 SYDVKM. The CDR3 region is CASSSLGRGGYEQYV. The DNA of the CDR3 is TGTGCCAGCAGTTCTTTGGGAAGGGGTGGCTACGAGCAGTACGTC.

The count of this clone is one. The chain joins TRBV5-1 to TRBJ1-4; D might be TRBD1 (6 bases). This CDR3 spans 14 amino acids. Germline CDR1 is SGHRS and CDR2 is YFSETQ. Between the trimmed V and J ends, which lost 2 bases and 6 bases, there was a span of 11 bases. CDR3 nucleotides: TGCGCCAGCAGCTTAAGCAGGGGTTATGAAAAACTGTTTTTT. Residues: CASSLSRGYEKLFF.

The chain has TRBV6-1 and TRBJ1-4, with 9 bases that match TRBD1. The CDR3 extends over 15 amino acids. Germline V gives CDR1 MNHNS, CDR2 SASEGT. Germline trimming cut 3 bases from V and 5 bases from J; bases unmatched to any gene: 4. DNA for the CDR3: TGTGCCAGCAGTGAGCAAGGGACAGGGAATGAAAAACTGTTTTTT. This encodes CASSEQGTGNEKLFF.

The rearrangement joins TRBV2 to TRBJ1-5; tentative D call: TRBD1 (6 bases). This CDR3 comprises 14 residues. The germline gives CDR1 SNHLY, CDR2 FYNNEI. Deletions cut 4 bases from V and 1 base from J, with 8 bases between. CDR3 sequence: CASSAGTSNQPQHF. The CDR3 DNA is TGTGCCAGCAGTGCCGGGACAAGCAATCAGCCCCAGCATTTT.

The gene calls are TRBV7-9 and TRBJ1-6; D possibly corresponds to TRBD1 (5 bases). CDR1 and CDR2 (germline): SEHNR, FQNEAQ (reference sequence). CDR3 length: 16 amino acids. V dropped 3 bases and J dropped 0 bases, with 9 bases sitting between them. The CDR3 here is CASSFGASSYNSPLHF. Written as DNA, the CDR3 is TGTGCCAGCAGCTTCGGGGCGAGCTCCTATAATTCACCCCTCCACTTT.

This chain joins TRBV4-2 and TRBJ1-5; D may be TRBD1 (5 bases). CDR1 is LGHNA and CDR2 is YNFKEQ in the germline V gene. The CDR3 length is 17 residues. Deletions cut 0 bases from V and 0 bases from J, with 12 bases between. The CDR3 loop is CASSQDLGGDSNQPQHF. Here the CDR3 DNA reads TGTGCCAGCAGCCAAGATCTCGGGGGTGATAGCAATCAGCCCCAGCATTTT.

V is TRBV5-1 and J is TRBJ2-5, with 12 bases identical to TRBD2. Germline assignment: CDR1 SGHRS and CDR2 YFSETQ. The CDR3 extends over 16 amino acids. After removal of 5 bases from V and 4 bases from J, the junction contained 9 bases not matched to a gene. CDR3 amino acids: CASRGTSGGQTETQYF. As DNA, the CDR3 is TGCGCCAGCAGAGGAACTAGCGGGGGGCAAACAGAGACCCAGTACTTC.

The V call is TRBV25-1, the J call TRBJ2-2; D is uncertain. The CDR3 is made up of 12 amino acids. Per the germline V gene, CDR1 is MGHDK and CDR2 is SYGVNS. V lost 7 bases to trimming and J lost 1 base, with 4 bases between them. CDR3 region: CASTENTGELFF. The DNA of the CDR3 is TGTGCCAGCACAGAGAACACCGGGGAGCTGTTTTTT. The whole variable domain, remainder taken from reference TRBV25-1 and TRBJ2-2, is EADIYQTPRYLVIGTGKKITLECSQTMGHDKMYWYQQDPGMELHLIHYSYGVNSTEKGDLSSESTVSRIRTEHFPLTLESARPSHTSQYLCASTENTGELFFGEGSRLTVL.

The genes are TRBV5-1 and TRBJ2-2, with D maybe TRBD1 (5 bases). Trimming stripped 6 bases from V and 0 bases from J, with 9 bases between. Looked up from germline, CDR1 is SGHRS and CDR2 is YFSETQ. The CDR3 totals 14 residues. CDR3 in amino acids: CASNQGANTGELFF. CDR3 sequence (DNA): TGCGCCAGCAACCAAGGGGCGAACACCGGGGAGCTGTTTTTT.

The chain has TRBV12-3 or TRBV12-4 and TRBJ2-2, with D uncertain. The ends were cut back, 6 bases at V and 1 base at J, with 6 bases in the middle. The CDR3 is 13 residues long. The CDR3 sequence is CASRLMNTGELFF. The CDR3 DNA sequence: TGTGCCAGCAGGCTAATGAACACCGGGGAGCTGTTTTTT.

This clone was picked up one time. The chain has TRBV5-1 and TRBJ2-5; TRBD2 matches 8 bases. The V and J ends lost 5 bases and 3 bases, in that order; junction bases with no gene match: 9. The CDR3 has 15 amino acids. CDR1 is SGHRS and CDR2 is YFSETQ in the germline V gene. CDR3 sequence: CASRGAGAGEETQYF. CDR3 nucleotide sequence: TGCGCCAGCAGGGGCGCTGGAGCGGGGGAAGAGACCCAGTACTTC.